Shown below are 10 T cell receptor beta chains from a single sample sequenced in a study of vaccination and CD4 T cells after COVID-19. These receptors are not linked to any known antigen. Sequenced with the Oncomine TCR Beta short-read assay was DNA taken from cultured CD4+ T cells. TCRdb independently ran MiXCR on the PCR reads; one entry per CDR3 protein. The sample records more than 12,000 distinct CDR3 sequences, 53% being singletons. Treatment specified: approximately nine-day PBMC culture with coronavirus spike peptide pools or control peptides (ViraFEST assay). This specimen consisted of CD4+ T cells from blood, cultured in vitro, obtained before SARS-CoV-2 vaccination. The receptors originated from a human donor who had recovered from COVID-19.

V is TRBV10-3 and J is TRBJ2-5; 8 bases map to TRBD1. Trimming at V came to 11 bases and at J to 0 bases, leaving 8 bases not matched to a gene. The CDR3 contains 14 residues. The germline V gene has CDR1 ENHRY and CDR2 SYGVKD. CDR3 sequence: CASQTGGYQETQYF. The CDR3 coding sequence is TGTGCCTCACAAACAGGGGGATACCAAGAGACCCAGTACTTC.

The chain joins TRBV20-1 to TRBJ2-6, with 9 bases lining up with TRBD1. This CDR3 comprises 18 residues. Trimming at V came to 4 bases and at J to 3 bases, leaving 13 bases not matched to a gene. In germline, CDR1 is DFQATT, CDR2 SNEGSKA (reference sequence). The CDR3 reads CSATKLQGALSGANVLTF. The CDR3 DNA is TGCAGTGCTACGAAATTACAGGGGGCACTAAGTGGGGCCAACGTCCTGACTTTC.

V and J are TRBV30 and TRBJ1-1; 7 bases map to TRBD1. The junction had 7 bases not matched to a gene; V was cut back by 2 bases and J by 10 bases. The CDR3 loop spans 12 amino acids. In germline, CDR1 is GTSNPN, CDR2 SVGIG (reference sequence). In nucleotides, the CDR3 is TGTGCCTGGAGTAACAGGGGAACAACAGCTTTCTTT. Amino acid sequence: CAWSNRGTTAFF.

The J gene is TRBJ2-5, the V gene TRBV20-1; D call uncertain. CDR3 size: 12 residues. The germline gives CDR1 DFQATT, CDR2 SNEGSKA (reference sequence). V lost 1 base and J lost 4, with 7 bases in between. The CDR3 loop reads CSARVYLETQYF. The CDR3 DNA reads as TGCAGTGCTAGAGTCTACCTAGAGACCCAGTACTTC.

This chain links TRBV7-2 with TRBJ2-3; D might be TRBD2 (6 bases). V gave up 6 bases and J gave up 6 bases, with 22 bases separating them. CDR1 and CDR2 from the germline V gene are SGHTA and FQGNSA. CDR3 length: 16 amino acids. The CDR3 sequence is CASSPGNSGAADTQYF. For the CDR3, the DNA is TGTGCCAGCAGTCCCGGGAATAGCGGAGCAGCGGATACGCAGTATTTT.

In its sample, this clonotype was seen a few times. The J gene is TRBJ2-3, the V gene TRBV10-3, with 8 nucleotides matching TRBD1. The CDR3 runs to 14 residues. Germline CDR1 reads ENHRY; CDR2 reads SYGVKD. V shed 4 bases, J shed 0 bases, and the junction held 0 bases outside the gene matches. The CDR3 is CAISGTGSTDTQYF. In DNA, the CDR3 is TGTGCCATCAGTGGGACAGGGAGCACAGATACGCAGTATTTT.

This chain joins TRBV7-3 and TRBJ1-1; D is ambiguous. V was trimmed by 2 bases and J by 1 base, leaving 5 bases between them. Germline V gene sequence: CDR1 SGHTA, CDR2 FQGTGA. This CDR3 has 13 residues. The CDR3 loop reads CASSLQENTEAFF. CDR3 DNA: TGTGCCAGCAGCTTACAGGAGAACACTGAAGCTTTCTTT. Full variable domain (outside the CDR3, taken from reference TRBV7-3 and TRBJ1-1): GAGVSQTPSNKVTEKGKYVELRCDPISGHTALYWYRQSLGQGPEFLIYFQGTGAADDSGLPNDRFFAVRPEGSVSTLKIQRTERGDSAVYLCASSLQENTEAFFGQGTRLTVV.

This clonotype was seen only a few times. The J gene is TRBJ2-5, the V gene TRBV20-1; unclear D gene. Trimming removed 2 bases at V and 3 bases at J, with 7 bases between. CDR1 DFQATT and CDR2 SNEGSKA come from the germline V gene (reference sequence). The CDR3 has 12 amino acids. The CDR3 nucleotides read TGCAGTGCTAGAAGACCGAAAGAGACCCAGTACTTC. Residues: CSARRPKETQYF.

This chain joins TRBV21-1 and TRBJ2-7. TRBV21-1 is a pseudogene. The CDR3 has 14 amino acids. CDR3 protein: CASSGKQSSYEQYF. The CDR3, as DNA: TGTGCCAGCAGCGGAAAACAGAGCTCCTACGAGCAGTACTTC.

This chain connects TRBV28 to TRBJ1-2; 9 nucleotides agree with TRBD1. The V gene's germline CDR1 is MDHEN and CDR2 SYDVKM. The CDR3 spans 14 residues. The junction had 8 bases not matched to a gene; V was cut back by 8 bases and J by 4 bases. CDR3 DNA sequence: TGTGCCAGCGCACCGGGACAGGGAGTCTATGGCTACACCTTC. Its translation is CASAPGQGVYGYTF.